The T cell receptor (beta chain) under discussion was sequenced for a study of Ad26.COV2.S vaccination and SARS-CoV-2 variants. Whole-study context: Trial arm assignment for the donor was COV1001 Ad26.COV2.S. Study findings and constraints: The TCR-based breadth and depth measures might underestimate overall T cell responses. Post-vaccination breadth of spike-specific CD8+ and CD4+ T cell responses was reportedly substantial.

Treatment reported: 15 to 20 received Ad26.COV2.S at low or high dose, single or two shots; about five received placebo; per-sample allocation not given. Collection of the samples took place on day 63 after the first injection of vaccine or placebo. Spike of the Wuhan-strain SARS-CoV-2 was expressed by an Ad26 vector, which formed the vaccine. A remark on this clone: Antigen specificity is unknown.

This CDR3 is built from 12 residues. V shed 7 bases and J shed 0 bases, with 10 bases lying between them. Germline V lookup: CDR1 GTSNPN, CDR2 SVGIG (reference sequence). Profiling relied on immunoSEQ multiplex PCR, and the TCRdb table lists in-frame clones only, not all of them. The sample lists 350,000 to 500,000 clones; around 91% were seen once. This receptor was identified in a person aged 18-65 years who received the Ad26.COV2.S COVID-19 vaccine or a placebo. The V call is TRBV30, the J call TRBJ2-7; D possibly corresponds to TRBD2 (5 bases). Sequenced here: peripheral blood, sampled in a trial of Ad26.COV2.S vaccine versus placebo. The CDR3 sequence: CASGESSYEQYF. CDR3 in DNA: TGTGCCTCTGGGGAGAGCTCCTACGAGCAGTACTTC.